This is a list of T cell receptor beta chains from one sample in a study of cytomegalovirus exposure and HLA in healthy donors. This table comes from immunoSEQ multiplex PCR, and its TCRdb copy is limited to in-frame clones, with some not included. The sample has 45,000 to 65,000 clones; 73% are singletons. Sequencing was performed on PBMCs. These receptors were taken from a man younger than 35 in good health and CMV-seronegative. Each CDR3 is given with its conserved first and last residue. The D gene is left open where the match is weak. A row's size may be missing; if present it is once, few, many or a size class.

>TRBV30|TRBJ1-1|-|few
CAWSVAGTEAFF
TGTGCCTGGAGTGTGGCGGGCACTGAAGCTTTCTTT
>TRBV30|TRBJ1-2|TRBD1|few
CAWSKGQANYGYTF
TGTGCCTGGAGCAAGGGACAGGCTAACTATGGCTACACCTTC
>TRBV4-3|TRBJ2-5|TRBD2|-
CASSHGTGTSGSGETQYF
TGCGCCAGCAGCCACGGAACCGGGACTAGCGGGAGTGGAGAGACCCAGTACTTC
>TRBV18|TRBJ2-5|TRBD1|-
CASSPGADRGRETQYF
TGTGCCAGCTCACCGGGCGCGGACAGGGGGCGAGAGACCCAGTACTTC
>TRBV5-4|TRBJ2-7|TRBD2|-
CASSLPGLADYEQYF
TGTGCCAGCAGCTTGCCGGGACTAGCGGACTACGAGCAGTACTTC
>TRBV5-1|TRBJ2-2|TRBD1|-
CASSHKKTGGNTGELFF
TGCGCCAGCAGCCACAAAAAGACAGGGGGTAACACCGGGGAGCTGTTTTTT
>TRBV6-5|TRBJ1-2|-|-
CASSYTGNSADGYTF
TGTGCCAGCAGTTACACCGGAAATAGCGCAGACGGCTACACCTTC
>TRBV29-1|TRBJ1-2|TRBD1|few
CSVGSSGQANYGYTF
TGCAGCGTCGGATCCTCGGGACAGGCTAACTATGGCTACACCTTC
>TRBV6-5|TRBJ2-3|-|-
CASSTETATDTQYF
TGTGCCAGCAGTACAGAGACAGCCACAGATACGCAGTATTTT
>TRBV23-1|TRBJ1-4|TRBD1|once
CASSQIPGQRNEKLFF
TGCGCCAGCAGTCAAATTCCGGGACAGAGGAATGAAAAACTGTTTTTT
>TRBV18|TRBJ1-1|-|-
CASSPRDTPEAFF
TGTGCCAGCTCACCCCGGGACACCCCTGAAGCTTTCTTT
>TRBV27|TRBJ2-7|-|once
CASSSGFYEQYF
TGTGCCAGCAGTTCGGGATTCTACGAGCAGTACTTC
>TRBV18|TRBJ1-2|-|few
CASSPGISMNYGYTF
TGTGCCAGCTCACCCGGGATTTCCATGAACTATGGCTACACCTTC
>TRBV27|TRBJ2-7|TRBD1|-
CASSWGTGAYEQYF
TGTGCCAGCAGTTGGGGGACAGGGGCCTACGAGCAGTACTTC
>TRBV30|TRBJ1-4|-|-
CAWSVSRGADEKLFF
TGTGCCTGGAGTGTATCTCGGGGGGCAGATGAAAAACTGTTTTTT
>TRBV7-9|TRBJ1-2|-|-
CASSWLEGDGYTF
TGTGCCAGCAGCTGGTTGGAGGGAGATGGCTACACCTTC
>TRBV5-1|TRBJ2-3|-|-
CASSPGLPTDTQYF
TGCGCCAGCAGCCCAGGACTACCCACAGATACGCAGTATTTT
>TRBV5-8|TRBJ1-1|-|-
CASSLIPGSAFF
TGTGCCAGCAGCTTGATCCCAGGCTCGGCTTTCTTT
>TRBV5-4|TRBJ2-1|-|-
CASSLGGLAVYNEQFF
TGTGCCAGCAGCTTGGGAGGTTTAGCGGTTTACAATGAGCAGTTCTTC
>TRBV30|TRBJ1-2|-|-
CAWSNTAEYGYTF
TGTGCCTGGAGTAATACAGCGGAATATGGCTACACCTTC
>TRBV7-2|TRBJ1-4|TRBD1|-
CASSPRQGSEKLFF
TGTGCCAGCAGCCCTAGACAGGGTAGTGAAAAACTGTTTTTT
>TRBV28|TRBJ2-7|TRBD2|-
CASSSETSGTYEQYF
TGTGCCAGCAGTTCCGAGACTAGCGGGACCTACGAGCAGTACTTC
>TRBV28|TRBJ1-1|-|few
CASSSGGRTEAFF
TGTGCCAGCAGTTCGGGGGGTAGGACTGAAGCTTTCTTT
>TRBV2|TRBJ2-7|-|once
CASSDPNVREQYF
TGTGCCAGCAGTGACCCCAATGTCCGGGAGCAGTACTTC
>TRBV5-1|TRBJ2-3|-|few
CASSRPGGSADTQYF
TGCGCCAGCAGCCGGCCGGGGGGCTCCGCAGATACGCAGTATTTT
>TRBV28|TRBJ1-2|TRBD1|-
CASTPGTGHYGYTF
TGTGCCAGCACCCCCGGGACAGGGCACTATGGCTACACCTTC
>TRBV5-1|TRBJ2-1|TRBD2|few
CASSLAPSGRAKEDEQFF
TGCGCCAGCAGCTTGGCCCCTAGCGGGAGGGCAAAAGAGGATGAGCAGTTCTTC
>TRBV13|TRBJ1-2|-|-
CASSSVEDRSNYGYTF
TGTGCCAGCAGCTCCGTAGAAGACAGGTCTAACTATGGCTACACCTTC
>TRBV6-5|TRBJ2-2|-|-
CASSAGGELFF
TGTGCCAGCAGTGCGGGCGGGGAGCTGTTTTTT
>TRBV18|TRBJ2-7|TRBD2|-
CASYPSGSYEQYF
TGTGCCAGCTACCCTAGCGGCTCCTACGAGCAGTACTTC
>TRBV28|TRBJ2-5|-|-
CASSWAGSLQETQYF
TGTGCCAGCAGCTGGGCGGGCAGCCTCCAAGAGACCCAGTACTTC
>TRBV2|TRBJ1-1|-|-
CASTNRDTEAFF
TGTGCCAGCACGAACCGGGACACTGAAGCTTTCTTT
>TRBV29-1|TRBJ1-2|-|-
CSVEIGASYGYTF
TGCAGCGTTGAAATTGGGGCTAGCTATGGCTACACCTTC
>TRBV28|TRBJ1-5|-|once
CASSDRAQPQHF
TGTGCCAGCAGTGACAGAGCTCAGCCCCAGCATTTT